This entry lists 10 T cell receptor beta chains sequenced from one sample in a study of regulatory T cells in long-lasting Graves disease. Time point defined: newly diagnosed GD, antithyroid drugs for less than 3 months. The TCR library used RNA extracted from PBMCs. In building TCR beta libraries, iRepertoire HTBI primers were used together with Arm-PCR of CDR3 regions. TCRdb reprocessed the multiplex PCR reads via MiXCR and lists one record per CDR3 protein. The profile shows over 450,000 distinct CDR3 sequences, around 12% of them singletons. Another study also made use of these data, one on T cells in Graves' hyperthyroidism and ophthalmopathy.

The specimen was peripheral blood mononuclear cells (PBMCs), collected at new diagnosis, from a patient treated with antithyroid drugs. The source of these receptors is a woman in her twenties or thirties with Graves disease.

This clonotype turned up a few times. This may come from a read error, since a much larger clone is one base off. This chain connects TRBV6-1 to TRBJ1-5; D is perhaps TRBD1 (5 bases). Germline V CDR1 and CDR2: MNHNS, SASEGT. V was shortened by 6 bases and J by 0 bases, with 9 bases between the two germline ends. The CDR3 sequence is 14 residues long. CDR3 in DNA: TGTGCCAGCAGCGACAGATATAGCAATCAGCCCCAGCATTTT. As protein: CASSDRYSNQPQHF.

This clonotype showed up many times. The chain recombines TRBV6-5 with TRBJ2-7, with TRBD2 as a possible D gene (6 bases). The CDR3 spans 16 residues. Trimming removed 4 bases from V and 1 base from J, with 17 bases in between. Germline V CDR1 and CDR2: MNHEY, SVGAGI. As DNA, the CDR3 is TGTGCCAGCAGTTCCCTTAAGTTTGGGGGGTCCTACGAGCAGTACTTC. This encodes CASSSLKFGGSYEQYF.

The table lists this clonotype with many counts. The chain recombines TRBV6-5 with TRBJ2-3, with 7 bases matching TRBD2. J lost 1 base, V lost 2 bases, and 9 bases had no gene match. Germline V gene data show CDR1 as MNHEY and CDR2 as SVGAGI. This CDR3 is built from 17 residues. The CDR3 protein is CASSYRRPAGGTDTQYF. CDR3 DNA sequence: TGTGCCAGCAGTTACCGACGTCCCGCGGGAGGCACAGATACGCAGTATTTT.

J is TRBJ2-7 and V is TRBV20-1; D possibly corresponds to TRBD2 (7 bases). V dropped 6 bases and J dropped 5 bases, with 29 bases sitting between them. Germline CDR1 DFQATT, CDR2 SNEGSKA (reference sequence). The CDR3 sequence is 17 residues long. The CDR3, as DNA: TGCAGTGCCCCGGGGGGCGGGAGAGGCCCCTTCGGTCACGAGCAGTACTTC. The encoded protein is CSAPGGGRGPFGHEQYF.

Ten or more counts support this clonotype. This chain uses TRBV6-1 with TRBJ2-2; TRBD2 matches at 8 bases. The germline V gene has CDR1 MNHNS and CDR2 SASEGT. The CDR3 spans 15 residues. The trim removed 8 bases at V and 5 bases at J, leaving 10 bases unmatched. The CDR3 sequence is CASCARLAFTGELFF. In DNA, the CDR3 is TGTGCCAGCTGCGCGAGACTAGCGTTTACCGGGGAGCTGTTTTTT.

This clonotype was counted many times. The chain is built from TRBV15 and TRBJ2-2; TRBD1 matches at 12 bases. CDR1 and CDR2 from the germline V gene are LNHNV and YYDKDF (reference sequence). This CDR3 is built from 15 residues. V was clipped by 9 bases and J by 9 bases; unmatched bases: 11. The CDR3 sequence is CATTKVGQGARELFF. The CDR3 DNA reads TGTGCCACGACCAAGGTGGGACAGGGGGCTCGGGAGCTGTTTTTT.

A note on this clonotype: A much larger clone sits a single nucleotide away, making a read error possible. This chain links TRBV12-3 or TRBV12-4 with TRBJ2-1, with D perhaps TRBD2 (5 bases). This CDR3 has 12 residues. For the CDR3, the DNA is TGTGCCAGCAGGTCGGACTCCAATGAGCAGCTCTTC. As protein: CASRSDSNEQLF.

Here the CDR3 DNA reads TGTGCCAGTAAAGTCAGGGGGCGAGACACTGAAGCTTTCTTT. This sequence encodes CASKVRGRDTEAFF. V and J are TRBV19 and TRBJ1-1; 8 bases map to TRBD1. The J segment lost 3 bases and the V segment lost 7 bases, leaving 7 bases of the junction unmatched. Germline V lookup: CDR1 LNHDA, CDR2 SQIVND (reference sequence). This CDR3 is built from 14 residues. The full variable domain, in which reference TRBV19 and TRBJ1-1 provide the parts outside the CDR3, is DGGITQSPKYLFRKEGQNVTLSCEQNLNHDAMYWYRQDPGQGLRLIYYSQIVNDFQKGDIAEGYSVSREKKESFPLTVTSAQKNPTAFYLCASKVRGRDTEAFFGQGTRLTVV.

This chain uses TRBV6-1 with TRBJ2-1, with no clear D. The CDR3 totals 12 residues. Trimming took 10 bases from V and 5 from J, leaving 12 bases between them. Germline CDR1 is MNHNS and CDR2 is SASEGT. The CDR3 DNA reads as TGTGCCACCGCGACCAAGAACAATGAGCAGTTCTTC. Its translation: CATATKNNEQFF.

V usage is TRBV4-3 and J usage is TRBJ1-2, with 7 positions matching TRBD1. The J segment lost 8 bases and the V segment lost 0 bases, leaving 9 bases of the junction unmatched. Looked up from germline, CDR1 is LGHNA and CDR2 is YSLEER. The CDR3 is 15 residues long. DNA for the CDR3: TGCGCCAGCAGCCAAGAGAAACAGGGGAGGAGGGGCTACACCTTC. Translating it yields CASSQEKQGRRGYTF.